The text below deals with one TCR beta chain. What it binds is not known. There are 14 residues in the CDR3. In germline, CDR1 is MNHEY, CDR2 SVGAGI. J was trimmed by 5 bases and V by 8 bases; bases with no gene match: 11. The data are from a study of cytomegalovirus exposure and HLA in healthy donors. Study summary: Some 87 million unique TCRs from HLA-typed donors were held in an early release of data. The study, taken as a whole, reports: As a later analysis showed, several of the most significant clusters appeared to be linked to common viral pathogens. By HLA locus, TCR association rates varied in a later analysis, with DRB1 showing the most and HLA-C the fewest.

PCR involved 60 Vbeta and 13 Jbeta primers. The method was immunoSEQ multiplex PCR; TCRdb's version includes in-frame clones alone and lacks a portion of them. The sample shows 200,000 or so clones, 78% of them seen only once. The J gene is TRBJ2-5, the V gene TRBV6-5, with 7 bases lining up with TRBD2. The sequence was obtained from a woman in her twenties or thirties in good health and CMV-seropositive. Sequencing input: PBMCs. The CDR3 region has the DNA TGTGCCAGCCGGGGGGTACGCTGGGCGGAGACCCAGTACTTC. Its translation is CASRGVRWAETQYF.